Sequencing of this T cell receptor (beta chain) was carried out in a study of T cell clones after liver transplantation. At the level of the study: TCRbeta sequencing after a pre-transplant mixed lymphocyte reaction identified graft-donor-reactive clones, later tracked in post-transplant blood. Samples came pre-transplant, pre-randomization before withdrawal, and post-randomization after withdrawal ended. General observations from the study: Low donor cell numbers restricted donor-reactive repertoire measurement in two subjects. Compared with third party-reactive sequences, donor-reactive ones declined more, independent of withdrawal success.

TCRdb keeps only in-frame clones here, not all; method: immunoSEQ multiplex PCR. The sample lists 55,000 or so clones, over 70% occurring once. This CDR3 comprises 14 residues. Trimming stripped 5 bases from V and 3 bases from J, with 11 bases between. Per the germline V gene, CDR1 is GTSNPN and CDR2 is SVGIG (reference sequence). On this clone itself: What it recognizes is unknown.

This chain joins TRBV30 and TRBJ1-6; no clear D gene. The material sequenced was CD4+ T cells from blood, taken before liver transplant. This clonotype was sampled from a human donor who received a liver transplant. CDR3 amino acids: CAWVAGNYNSPLHF. CDR3 bases: TGTGCCTGGGTCGCGGGGAACTATAATTCACCCCTCCACTTT. Full variable domain (outside the CDR3, taken from reference TRBV30 and TRBJ1-6): SQTIHQWPATLVQPVGSPLSLECTVEGTSNPNLYWYRQAAGRGLQLLFYSVGIGQISSEVPQNLSASRPQDRQFILSSKKLLLSDSGFYLCAWVAGNYNSPLHFGNGTRLTVT.